This T cell receptor beta chain was profiled in a study of technical replicates of blood from a few donors. Germline V gene data show CDR1 as SGHRS and CDR2 as YFSETQ. With 0 bases removed from V and 3 bases from J, the gap between germline ends came to 9 bases. CDR3 length equals 15 residues. The data were produced by immunoSEQ multiplex PCR, yet TCRdb's version contains in-frame clones alone and is incomplete. Counted here are fewer than 20,000 clones, about four fifths occurring once; the ten biggest clones make up about a tenth. This sequence originates from a human donor in good health. Some clones in this sample may be carry-over from other donors' samples. Sequencing input: PBMCs. V and J are TRBV5-1 and TRBJ1-4, with TRBD1 as a possible D gene (6 bases). In DNA, the CDR3 is TGCGCCAGCAGCTTGGTAGGGGGAGCTAATGAAAAACTGTTTTTT. It codes for CASSLVGGANEKLFF.